The entry below gives a single T cell receptor beta chain sequence along with its context. The target antigen is unknown. Profiled with immunoSEQ multiplex PCR; TCRdb holds only in-frame clones, not every one. The data contain roughly 150,000 clones, approximately 94% of them seen just once; the ten biggest clones take up roughly 4.9%. CDR1 is SGHAT and CDR2 is FQDESV in the germline V gene (reference sequence). This CDR3 has 14 amino acids. V dropped 5 bases and J dropped 2 bases, with 12 bases sitting between them. These data belong to a study of T cell responses to AZD1222 COVID-19 vaccine. The study's findings and limits: It was only a handful of AZD1222 recipients who were seropositive at baseline.

Sequenced material: peripheral blood, taken on day 0 of AZD1222 vaccination. J is TRBJ1-2 and V is TRBV11-1, with D uncertain. The TCR comes from an adult in good health. CDR3 protein: CASSDSRANYGYTF. The CDR3, as DNA: TGTGCCAGCAGCGACTCCCGGGCCAACTATGGCTACACCTTC. The entire variable domain, with the rest obtained from reference TRBV11-1 and TRBJ1-2, is as follows: EAEVAQSPRYKITEKSQAVAFWCDPISGHATLYWYRQILGQGPELLVQFQDESVVDDSQLPKDRFSAERLKGVDSTLKIQPAELGDSAMYLCASSDSRANYGYTFGSGTRLTVV.